This T cell receptor (beta chain) originates from a study of blood T cell repertoires in COVID-19. Trimming at V came to 3 bases and at J to 0 bases, leaving 13 bases not matched to a gene. CDR3 length: 20 amino acids. From germline, CDR1 is SNHLY and CDR2 FYNNEI. Under the authors' procedure: Reference gene primers were amplified, and this amplification served to estimate nucleated cell counts. Only in-frame clones appear in the TCRdb table, and some are missing; sequencing was by immunoSEQ multiplex PCR. Clone size and the V and J calls come from that table; the DNA yielded D and trimming. Seen here are about 400,000 clones, around 84% observed once, and the top ten hold approximately 2.9%.

The sequenced sample was peripheral blood. V usage is TRBV2 and J usage is TRBJ2-3, with TRBD2 identical over 12 bases. The receptor was derived from a human donor in a cohort sampled during active COVID-19. The CDR3 sequence: CASSDPRLAGDSISTDTQYF. CDR3 coding DNA: TGTGCCAGCAGTGACCCTCGACTAGCGGGGGATTCAATTAGCACAGATACGCAGTATTTT.